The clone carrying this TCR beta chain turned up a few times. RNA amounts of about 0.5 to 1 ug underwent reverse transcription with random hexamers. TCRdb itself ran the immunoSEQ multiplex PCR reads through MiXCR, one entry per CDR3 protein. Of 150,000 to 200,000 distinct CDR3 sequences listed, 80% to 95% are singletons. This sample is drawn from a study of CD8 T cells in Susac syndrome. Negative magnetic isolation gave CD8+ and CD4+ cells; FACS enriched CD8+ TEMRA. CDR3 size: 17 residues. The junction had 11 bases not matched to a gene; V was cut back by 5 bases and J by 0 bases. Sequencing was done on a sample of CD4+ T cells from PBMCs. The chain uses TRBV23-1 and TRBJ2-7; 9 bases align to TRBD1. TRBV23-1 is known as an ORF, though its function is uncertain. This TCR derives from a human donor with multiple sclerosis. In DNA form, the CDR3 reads TGCGCCAGCAGTGCCAAAGGACAGGGGCCGAACTCCTACGAGCAGTACTTC. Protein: CASSAKGQGPNSYEQYF.